Below are 20 T cell receptor beta chains sequenced from a single sample in a study of OX40 agonist ivuxolimab in advanced cancers. Clones were sequenced by immunoSEQ multiplex PCR, and TCRdb holds only the in-frame ones, with some missing. In the table there are 76,000 or so clones, approximately 89% of which are singletons. This material consisted of CD4+ or CD8+ T cells sorted from blood, taken in a trial of the OX40 agonist ivuxolimab. The receptors shown here come from an adult with an advanced solid tumor such as melanoma, head and neck, liver or kidney cancer.

The chain joins TRBV5-6 to TRBJ2-3; no clear D. Germline V gene data show CDR1 as SGHDT and CDR2 as YYEEEE. The V end was cut by 4 bases, the J end by 2 bases, with 8 bases between. The CDR3 sequence is 13 residues long. The CDR3 nucleotides read TGTGCCAGCAGCCGCAGTTCCACAGATACGCAGTATTTT. The encoded protein is CASSRSSTDTQYF.

The gene calls are TRBV6-4 and TRBJ1-6, with 9 bases identical to TRBD1. CDR3 length: 15 amino acids. Germline V CDR1 and CDR2: MRHNA, SNTAGT. J was trimmed by 9 bases and V by 0 bases; bases with no gene match: 3. In DNA form, the CDR3 reads TGTGCCAGCAGTGACTCGGGACAGGGTGGTTCACCCCTCCACTTT. Translated, it gives CASSDSGQGGSPLHF.

The chain joins TRBV6-5 to TRBJ2-7, with D possibly called TRBD1 or TRBD2 (5 bases each). V was clipped by 2 bases and J by 6 bases, with 20 bases between them. In germline, CDR1 is MNHEY, CDR2 SVGAGI. The length of the CDR3 is 16 residues. CDR3 residues: CASSYGRAGSRLEQYF. CDR3 bases: TGTGCCAGCAGTTACGGTCGGGCAGGGAGTCGGCTCGAGCAGTACTTC.

V is TRBV7-9 and J is TRBJ2-1, with a possible D match to TRBD1 (5 bases). V gave up 4 bases and J gave up 6 bases, with 7 bases separating them. CDR3 length: 12 residues. Germline V lookup: CDR1 SEHNR, CDR2 FQNEAQ (reference sequence). CDR3 bases: TGTGCCAGCAGCTACCAGGGCAATGAGCAGTTCTTC. It translates to CASSYQGNEQFF. Filled out from reference TRBV7-9 and TRBJ2-1, the complete variable domain reads DTGVSQNPRHKITKRGQNVTFRCDPISEHNRLYWYRQTLGQGPEFLTYFQNEAQLEKSRLLSDRFSAERPKGSFSTLEIQRTEQGDSAMYLCASSYQGNEQFFGPGTRLTVL.

This clone is judged medium-sized. The chain carries TRBV7-2 and TRBJ2-2; 9 positions match TRBD2. CDR3 length equals 15 residues. V shed 3 bases and J 4 bases; nucleotides not matched to a gene: 3. Germline CDR1 reads SGHTA; CDR2 reads FQGNSA. CDR3 sequence (DNA): TGTGCCAGCAGCTTTGCTAGCGGGGCCACCGGGGAGCTGTTTTTT. Translating gives CASSFASGATGELFF. Looking up the rest from reference TRBV7-2 and TRBJ2-2 gives the full variable domain: GAGVSQSPSNKVTEKGKDVELRCDPISGHTALYWYRQSLGQGLEFLIYFQGNSAPDKSGLPSDRFSAERTGGSVSTLTIQRTQQEDSAVYLCASSFASGATGELFFGEGSRLTVL.

In the case of this clone: This sample includes further DNA sequences coding for the same CDR3. The chain combines TRBV5-1 with TRBJ1-5; 12 positions match TRBD1. Germline loops: CDR1 SGHRS, CDR2 YFSETQ. The CDR3 covers 14 residues. Unmatched junction bases numbered 3, after V lost 4 bases and J lost 7 bases. CDR3 sequence: CASSLGTGGQPQHF. In DNA, the CDR3 is TGCGCCAGCAGCCTCGGGACAGGGGGCCAGCCCCAGCATTTT.

The V gene is TRBV28, the J gene TRBJ1-4; 7 positions match TRBD1. Germline V CDR1 and CDR2: MDHEN, SYDVKM. The CDR3 is made up of 15 amino acids. The V and J ends lost 6 bases and 1 base, in that order; junction bases with no gene match: 5. Written as DNA, the CDR3 is TGTGCCAGCAGGTCGAGACAGGGAACTAATGAAAAACTGTTTTTT. Translating it yields CASRSRQGTNEKLFF.

J is TRBJ1-2 and V is TRBV6-5; D not certain. The length of the CDR3 is 16 residues. Trimming took off 4 bases at V and 0 bases at J, with 15 bases between the two ends. Germline CDR1 MNHEY, CDR2 SVGAGI. CDR3 sequence reads: CASSSGRTSSNYGYTF. CDR3 DNA: TGTGCCAGCAGTTCTGGACGGACTTCTTCTAACTATGGCTACACCTTC.

The rearrangement joins TRBV6-1 to TRBJ2-5; 8 nucleotides agree with TRBD1. With 3 bases clipped from V and 0 bases from J, the junction kept 3 bases outside the gene matches. Germline loops: CDR1 MNHNS, CDR2 SASEGT. The CDR3 totals 15 residues. CDR3 nucleotides: TGTGCCAGCAGTGACAGGGGGCAGTACCAAGAGACCCAGTACTTC. Protein product: CASSDRGQYQETQYF.

V usage is TRBV11-2 and J usage is TRBJ2-3, with D hard to call. V lost 3 bases and J lost 0, with 4 bases in between. This CDR3 has 13 residues. In germline, CDR1 is SGHAT, CDR2 FQNNGV. The CDR3 here is CASSFPSTDTQYF. As DNA, the CDR3 is TGTGCCAGCAGCTTCCCTAGCACAGATACGCAGTATTTT.

This clone occurred a few times. The chain has TRBV19 and TRBJ2-7; D is ambiguous. Germline V gives CDR1 LNHDA, CDR2 SQIVND (reference sequence). Trimming left V 1 base short and J 6 bases short, with 13 bases between. CDR3 length equals 14 residues. The CDR3: CASSIADGSGEQYF. The CDR3 coding sequence is TGTGCCAGTAGTATAGCGGACGGATCGGGCGAGCAGTACTTC. Supplemented by reference TRBV19 and TRBJ2-7, the full variable domain reads DGGITQSPKYLFRKEGQNVTLSCEQNLNHDAMYWYRQDPGQGLRLIYYSQIVNDFQKGDIAEGYSVSREKKESFPLTVTSAQKNPTAFYLCASSIADGSGEQYFGPGTRLTVT.

The genes are TRBV5-1 and TRBJ1-1; TRBD1 is a possible D gene (5 bases). Germline V CDR1 and CDR2: SGHRS, YFSETQ. Trimming shortened V by 0 bases and J by 4 bases, and 13 bases separated the two germline ends. The CDR3 has 15 amino acids. In DNA, the CDR3 is TGCGCCAGCAGCTTGGCGCAGGGTGCCCCCACTGAAGCTTTCTTT. Amino acids: CASSLAQGAPTEAFF.

The V gene is TRBV4-3, the J gene TRBJ2-7, with a weak D call TRBD2 (6 bases). The V end was cut by 0 bases, the J end by 3 bases, with 15 bases between. Germline CDR1 LGHNA, CDR2 YSLEER. The CDR3 extends over 16 amino acids. The CDR3 loop is CASSQDRATSFYEQYF. The DNA of the CDR3 is TGCGCCAGCAGCCAAGATCGAGCGACTAGTTTCTACGAGCAGTACTTC.

The chain recombines TRBV30 with TRBJ2-7; D not resolved. This CDR3 comprises 14 residues. With 2 bases removed from V and 2 bases from J, the gap between germline ends came to 13 bases. CDR1 is GTSNPN, CDR2 SVGIG, per germline (reference sequence). For the CDR3, the DNA is TGTGCCTGGAGTTGGCCTTCTGCCCCCTACGAGCAGTACTTC. Translating gives CAWSWPSAPYEQYF.

This sequence joins TRBV19 and TRBJ1-2; D uncertain. The CDR3 covers 13 residues. Germline V CDR1 and CDR2: LNHDA, SQIVND (reference sequence). V was shortened by 6 bases and J by 4 bases, with 12 bases between the two germline ends. In nucleotides, the CDR3 is TGTGCCAGTAGCCCAACAGAGGGCTATGGCTACACCTTC. It codes for CASSPTEGYGYTF.

Regarding this clone: Other nucleotide sequences from this sample produce the same CDR3. V is TRBV5-6 and J is TRBJ1-2; D unresolved. Trimming removed 0 bases at V and 2 bases at J, with 11 bases between. Germline CDR1 SGHDT, CDR2 YYEEEE. The length of the CDR3 is 15 residues. CDR3 bases: TGTGCCAGCAGCTTGGAGGTCACACCCAACTATGGCTACACCTTC. The encoded protein is CASSLEVTPNYGYTF. The full variable domain, rest sourced from reference TRBV5-6 and TRBJ1-2, is DAGVTQSPTHLIKTRGQQVTLRCSPKSGHDTVSWYQQALGQGPQFIFQYYEEEERQRGNFPDRFSGHQFPNYSSELNVNALLLGDSALYLCASSLEVTPNYGYTFGSGTRLTVV.

This rearrangement joins TRBV7-3 to TRBJ1-6, with a weak D call TRBD1 (5 bases). The V gene lost 8 bases and the J gene lost 9 bases, with 17 bases spanning the gap. This CDR3 is built from 14 residues. The germline gives CDR1 SGHTA, CDR2 FQGTGA. CDR3 sequence reads: CASRRGQGSSPLHF. For the CDR3, the DNA is TGTGCCAGCCGTCGGGGCCAGGGAAGTTCACCCCTCCACTTT.

This clone was counted once. The chain is built from TRBV19 and TRBJ2-5; tentatively, D is TRBD1 (6 bases). The CDR3 loop spans 14 amino acids. Trimming cost V 1 base and J 9 bases, with 15 bases left between them. Looked up from germline, CDR1 is LNHDA and CDR2 is SQIVND (reference sequence). CDR3 residues: CASSIAKGPGAQYF. Written as DNA, the CDR3 is TGTGCCAGTAGTATAGCTAAGGGCCCAGGGGCCCAGTACTTC.

The chain has TRBV5-4 and TRBJ1-3; 12 nucleotides line up with TRBD1. The CDR3 is 17 residues long. CDR1 and CDR2 (germline): SGHNT, YYREEE (reference sequence). J lost 1 base, V lost 4 bases, and 6 bases had no gene match. The CDR3 sequence is CASSLGTGGLSGNTIYF. CDR3 sequence (DNA): TGTGCCAGCAGCCTCGGGACAGGGGGCTTGTCTGGAAACACCATATATTTT.

This chain uses TRBV2 with TRBJ2-4, with TRBD1 matching over 9 bases. Germline assignment: CDR1 SNHLY and CDR2 FYNNEI. Losses at the gene ends were 7 bases for V and 0 bases for J; bases not matched to a gene: 7. The CDR3 length is 16 residues. The DNA of the CDR3 is TGTGCCAGCATTGGGGACAGGGCGAGAGCCAAAAACATTCAGTACTTC. This sequence encodes CASIGDRARAKNIQYF.